This entry describes one T cell receptor (beta chain). What it binds is not known. This entry comes from a study of CXCR3-negative and CXCR3-positive naive CD8 T cells. Preparation of TRB cDNA libraries relied on 5' RACE carrying UMI labels. Reanalyzing the 5' RACE reads, TCRdb keeps one entry per CDR3 protein, without DNA. This sample contains fewer than 65,000 distinct CDR3 sequences. The study, taken as a whole, reports: Naive cells with CXCR3 showed TRB CDR3s that were more hydrophobic than those in CXCR3-negative naive cells. The TRBV-TRBJ usage of naive CXCR3-negative and CXCR3-positive cells was similar, but that of memory cells differed. Comparison of naive subsets found surface CD5 to be comparable, and TCR strength was inferred on the basis of TRB CDR3 properties.

Each CD8+ T cell subset was flow-sorted in triplicate. Every sort contained 300,000 cells. Naive CD8+ T cells were CD45RO-CCR7+CD27+CD95-. Germline CDR1 and CDR2: SQVTM and ANQGSEA. CDR3 length: 16 amino acids. The receptor's source is a human donor in good health. Some clones in this sample may be carry-over from other donors' samples. The sample was naive CXCR3+ CD8+ T cells from blood. This sample's subset: CD45RO-CCR7+CD27+CD95- naive CD8+ T cells expressing CXCR3 (TNR3+). The gene calls are TRBV29-1 and TRBJ1-1; with no DNA, the TCRdb D assignment of TRBD1 cannot be verified. CDR3: CSVEELDRGQNTEAFF.